The entry below gives a single T cell receptor beta chain sequence along with its context. This clone appeared a single time. Its antigen is not yet known. No much larger clone exists at a distance of one base, and base qualities are not known. This sample stems from a study of blood T cell repertoires in COVID-19 (TCRdb year 2020). Regarding the study in general: Samples covering the acute and convalescent phases of COVID-19 were provided by collaborators in the United States, Italy and Spain. The prospective study material was composed of cDNA or gDNA derived from T cells, B-cell-depleted T cells, or PBMCs. The dataset comprised deeply sampled blood TCRbeta repertoires from subjects exposed to, actively infected with, or recovered from COVID-19. The repertoires were released in a freely available public database meant as a resource for research on the immune response to SARS-CoV-2. Samples came from the ongoing ImmuneRACE study (first 160 participants) plus 1,254 subjects from 6 global collaborators. Sample metadata almost always included a de-identified subject ID, COVID-19 status, age in years and sex. Where available, HLA class I and class II types were obtained from metadata supplied by the sample provider rather than from assay-based typing. What the work shows at the level of the full study, not this receptor alone: The quantity of clinical and demographic metadata differed by source and by participant and was supplied without curation.

TCRbeta CDR3 regions were amplified from genomic DNA using the immunoSEQ Assay, a bias-controlled multiplex PCR. Per the original workflow: The number of nucleated cells in each sample was estimated by amplification of reference gene primers within the assay. Sequence reads were collapsed and filtered to measure the absolute abundance of every unique TCRbeta CDR3 rearrangement. For each sample, productive Simpson clonality was calculated as the square root of Simpson's diversity index across productive rearrangements. Held by TCRdb, this immuneACCESS table contains in-frame sequences only and omits some clones. Under half of the omission traces to an unresolved V gene where checked; the cause of the rest is unknown. The V and J calls and clone size are taken from that table; D and trimming were inferred from the DNA. This sample holds some 200,000 clones; 80% to 90% were observed only once. Approximately 8% of the sample lies in the top ten.

Looking up the germline V gene yields CDR1 SGHTA and CDR2 FQGNSA. After removal of 7 bases from V and 8 bases from J, the junction retains 11 bases not matched to a gene. The CDR3 spans 14 residues, from the cysteine through the phenylalanine. Solely the CDR3 DNA is kept, with 42 bases framed from the first base. Each collaborating institution followed its own protocols to collect whole blood in K2EDTA tubes. For TCRbeta analysis, collaborators shipped samples as frozen whole blood, isolated PBMCs, or DNA extracted from either of those sample types. The TCR originated in a woman aged 45-59 years with active or convalescent COVID-19. The chain is made from TRBV7-2 and TRBJ2-1; TRBD2 matches 7 bases in the middle. The sequenced sample consisted of peripheral blood. At the DNA level, the sequence is TGTGCCAGCAAGGGCCGGGGCGGGAGCCATGAGCAGTTCTTC. Protein translation: CASKGRGGSHEQFF. The entire variable domain, with the stretches around the CDR3 drawn from the reference TRBV7-2 and TRBJ2-1 proteins, is GAGVSQSPSNKVTEKGKDVELRCDPISGHTALYWYRQSLGQGLEFLIYFQGNSAPDKSGLPSDRFSAERTGGSVSTLTIQRTQQEDSAVYLCASKGRGGSHEQFFGPGTRLTVL.